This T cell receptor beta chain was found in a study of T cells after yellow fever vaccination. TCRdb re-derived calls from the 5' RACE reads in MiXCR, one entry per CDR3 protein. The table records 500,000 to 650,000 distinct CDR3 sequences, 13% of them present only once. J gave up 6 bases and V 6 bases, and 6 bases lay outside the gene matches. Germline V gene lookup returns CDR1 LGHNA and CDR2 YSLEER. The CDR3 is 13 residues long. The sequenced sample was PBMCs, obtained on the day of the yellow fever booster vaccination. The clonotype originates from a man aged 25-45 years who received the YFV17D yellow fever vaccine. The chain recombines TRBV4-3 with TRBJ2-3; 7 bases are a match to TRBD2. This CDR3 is CASRREGMDTQYF. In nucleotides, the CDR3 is TGCGCCAGCAGAAGGGAGGGGATGGATACGCAGTATTTT.